This T cell receptor (beta chain) was identified during a study of T-cell memory formation after mild COVID-19. Study as a whole: Clusters were largely donor specific. Findings and caveats of the study: Contracting CD4+ clones sat mainly in CM and EM; CD8+ in EMRA. In pre-infection memory, a portion of responding clones appeared, which suggested that cross-reactive memory joined.

Remarks on this clonotype: Its antigen is currently unknown.

TCRalpha and TCRbeta libraries used 5'RACE with constant-segment primers and UMIs. MiXCR was run by TCRdb on the 5' RACE reads, yielding one entry per CDR3 protein. The table includes tens of thousands of distinct CDR3 sequences, more than 10% detected once. Sequenced material: PBMCs or a T cell subset sorted from them (not recorded which). The sequence came from an adult woman who had mild COVID-19 (a few samples of this study predate the infection). Cell type and time point are not known.

This CDR3 is CASSDGGLGANIQYF. Here the CDR3 DNA reads TGTGCCAGCAGTGATGGGGGACTAGGCGCAAACATTCAGTACTTC. V usage is TRBV2 and J usage is TRBJ2-4; 8 bases are a match to TRBD2. This CDR3 is built from 15 residues. CDR1 and CDR2 from the germline V gene are SNHLY and FYNNEI. Trimming at V came to 3 bases and at J to 6 bases, leaving 7 bases not matched to a gene.